This TCR beta chain was captured by sequencing in a study of T cell responses to AZD1222 COVID-19 vaccine. Regarding the study as a whole: Clonal diversity may have been underestimated, and the donors were mostly white British, with more females than males. Samples come after the peak T cell response, not at day 14. Spike-wide coverage was observed for vaccine-associated CD4 TCRs, with dominant responses at 160-218 and 743-854.

Of note for this clone: Antigen specificity is unknown.

The repertoire was sequenced with immunoSEQ multiplex PCR; TCRdb's copy has only in-frame clones and lacks some. This table has roughly 150,000 clones, about 91% appearing once. CDR3 length: 14 amino acids. Germline values: CDR1 MNHNY, CDR2 SVGAGI (reference sequence). V lost 6 bases, J lost 2 bases, and 13 bases lay in between. The source is an adult in good health. The chain carries TRBV6-6 and TRBJ1-2; D may be TRBD1 (5 bases). Sequenced here: peripheral blood, sampled on day 0 of AZD1222 vaccination. The DNA of the CDR3 is TGTGCCAGCAGGCACCTCGGACACAACTATGGCTACACCTTC. Residues: CASRHLGHNYGYTF.